The source of this TCR beta chain is a study of T cell responses to AZD1222 COVID-19 vaccine. The CDR3 consists of 12 residues. Trimming shortened V by 4 bases and J by 8 bases, and 11 bases separated the two germline ends. Germline V gene lookup returns CDR1 MRHNA and CDR2 SNTAGT. TCRdb's table, derived via immunoSEQ multiplex PCR, lists solely in-frame clones and lacks some. The data show about 160,000 clones, around 89% seen once. This receptor was taken from an adult in good health. Sequences were derived from peripheral blood, sampled on day 0 of AZD1222 vaccination. This sequence joins TRBV6-4 and TRBJ1-2; D is uncertain. CDR3 nucleotide sequence: TGTGCCAGCAGTGGGACGGCGGGCGGCTACACCTTC. Translation: CASSGTAGGYTF.